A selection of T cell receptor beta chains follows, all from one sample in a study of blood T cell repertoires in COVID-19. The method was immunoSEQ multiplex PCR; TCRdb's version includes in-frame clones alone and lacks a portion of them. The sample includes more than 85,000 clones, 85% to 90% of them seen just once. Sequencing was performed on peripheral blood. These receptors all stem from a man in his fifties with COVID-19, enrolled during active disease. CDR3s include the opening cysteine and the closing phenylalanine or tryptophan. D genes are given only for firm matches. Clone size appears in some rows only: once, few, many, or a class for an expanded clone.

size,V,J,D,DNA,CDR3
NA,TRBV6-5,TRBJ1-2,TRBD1,TGTGCCAGCAGAGAGGACAGGGCCCCTGGGGATGGCTACACCTTC,CASREDRAPGDGYTF
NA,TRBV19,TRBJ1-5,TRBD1,TGTGCCAGTAGTACGAGACAGGGGGATCAGCCCCAGCATTTT,CASSTRQGDQPQHF
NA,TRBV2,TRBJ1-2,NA,TGTGCCAGCAGTAGAAGCCGGTCGCGAGGCTACACCTTC,CASSRSRSRGYTF
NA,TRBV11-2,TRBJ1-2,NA,TGTGCCAGCAGCTTAGATATTTGGGACAAGGCCCATGGCTACACCTTC,CASSLDIWDKAHGYTF
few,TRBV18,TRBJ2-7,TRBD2,TGTGCCAGCTCACCGTACGCGGGGGACGGGCAGTACTTC,CASSPYAGDGQYF
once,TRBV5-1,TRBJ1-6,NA,TGCGCCAGCAGCTTGGAGGGTGGTCAGGGAGGATCACCCCTCCACTTT,CASSLEGGQGGSPLHF
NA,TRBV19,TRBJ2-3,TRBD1,TGTGCCAGTAGTCCTACCGGGACAGTTGGCACAGATACGCAGTATTTT,CASSPTGTVGTDTQYF
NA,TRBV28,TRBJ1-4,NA,TGTGCCAGCAGCTCCCGGGGGGTGATACTGTTTTTT,CASSSRGVILFF
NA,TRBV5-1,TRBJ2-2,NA,TGCGCCAGCAGCTCGGGGGGCCCGGCGGCGGGGGAGCTGTTTTTT,CASSSGGPAAGELFF
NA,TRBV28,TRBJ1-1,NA,TGTGCCAGCAGTACTACCATTAACACTGAAGCTTTCTTT,CASSTTINTEAFF
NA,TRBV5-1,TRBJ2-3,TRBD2,TGCGCCAGCAGACCGGGGGGAGTGGGCACAGATACGCAGTATTTT,CASRPGGVGTDTQYF
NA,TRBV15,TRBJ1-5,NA,TGTGCCACCAGCAGAGAAAGGGGGCAGCCCCAGCATTTT,CATSRERGQPQHF
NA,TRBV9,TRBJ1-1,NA,TGTGCCAGCAGCGTAGGCCCGCGGCCCCAAGAAGGGAACACTGAAGCTTTCTTT,CASSVGPRPQEGNTEAFF
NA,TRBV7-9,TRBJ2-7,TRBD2,TGTGCCAGCAGCTCCTTAGCGGGGGGCCATCTCTCCTACGAGCAGTACTTC,CASSSLAGGHLSYEQYF
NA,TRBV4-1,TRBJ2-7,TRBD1,TGCGCCAGCAGCCAAGATGCCCGGGACAGCTCTGAGCAGTACTTC,CASSQDARDSSEQYF
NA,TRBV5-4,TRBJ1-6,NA,TGTGCCAGCAGCCCATCCTATAATTCACCCCTCCACTTT,CASSPSYNSPLHF
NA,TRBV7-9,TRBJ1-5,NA,TGTGCCAGCAGCTTGGGAGGGAGTTGGGAAAATCAGCCCCAGCATTTT,CASSLGGSWENQPQHF
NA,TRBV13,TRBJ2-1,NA,TGTGCCAGCAGCTCGAGCGTCGAGGGGGCGGGGAGGAACAATGAGCAGTTCTTC,CASSSSVEGAGRNNEQFF
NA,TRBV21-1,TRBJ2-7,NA,TGTGCCAGCAGCAAAGGAAGGGGGGAGCAGTACTTC,CASSKGRGEQYF
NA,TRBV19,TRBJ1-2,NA,TGTGCCAGTAGTATGGGGGACTACTATGGCTACACCTTC,CASSMGDYYGYTF
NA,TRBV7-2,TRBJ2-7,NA,TGTGCCAGCAGCTTAGCGGTCGGTTCCTACGAGCAGTACTTC,CASSLAVGSYEQYF
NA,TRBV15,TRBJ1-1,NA,TGTGCCACCAGCAGAGGCAGGGTCTCCCTGAACACTGAAGCTTTCTTT,CATSRGRVSLNTEAFF
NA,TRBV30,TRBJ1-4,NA,TGTGCCTGGAGTGTACGGGGGAACACTAATGAAAAACTGTTTTTT,CAWSVRGNTNEKLFF
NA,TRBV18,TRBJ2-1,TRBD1,TGTGCCAGCTCACCACTAAAAGGACAGGGTTATAATGAGCAGTTCTTC,CASSPLKGQGYNEQFF
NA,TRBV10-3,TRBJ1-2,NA,TGTGCCATCAGGGGGAGCTACTATGGCTACACCTTC,CAIRGSYYGYTF
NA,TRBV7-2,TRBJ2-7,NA,TGTGCCAGCAGCGAATTTGAGACGGGGTGGAGGGAGCAGTACTTC,CASSEFETGWREQYF
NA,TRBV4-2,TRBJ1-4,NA,TGTGCCAGCAGCCCGTACGTAGCAACTAATGAAAAACTGTTTTTT,CASSPYVATNEKLFF
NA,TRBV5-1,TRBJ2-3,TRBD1,TGCGCCAGCAGCTTCGAGGGGGCCAGGAATACGCAGTATTTT,CASSFEGARNTQYF
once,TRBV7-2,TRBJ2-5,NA,TGTGCCAGCAGCTTAGACCGGGGGACCCAGTACTTC,CASSLDRGTQYF
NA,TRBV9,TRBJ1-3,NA,TGTGCCAGCAGCCTACTAGGGAGGGCTGGAAACACCATATATTTT,CASSLLGRAGNTIYF
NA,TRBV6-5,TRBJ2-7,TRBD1,TGTGCCAGCAGTTGGTCCGGGACAGTTTTAAACGAGCAGTACTTC,CASSWSGTVLNEQYF
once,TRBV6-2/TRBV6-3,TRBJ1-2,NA,TGTGCCAGCAGTTACGCCGGGGGAAACTTCAACGTCATTCAACGTTATGGCTACACCTTC,CASSYAGGNFNVIQRYGYTF
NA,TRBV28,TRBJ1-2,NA,TGTGCCAGCAGTTCCTACACGGCGGGGTATGGCTACACCTTC,CASSSYTAGYGYTF
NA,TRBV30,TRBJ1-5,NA,TGTGCCTGGAGTAGTCGGGAGAATCAGCCCCAGCATTTT,CAWSSRENQPQHF
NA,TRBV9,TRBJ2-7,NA,TGTGCCAGCAGCGTAGGTCTAAGACAGGAAACCTCCTACGAGCAGTACTTC,CASSVGLRQETSYEQYF
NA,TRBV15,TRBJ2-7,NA,TGTGCCACCAGCAGAGATCGCGTTCTGGACTCAAAGAGCTCCTACGAGCAGTACTTC,CATSRDRVLDSKSSYEQYF